Below, 32 T cell receptor beta chains from the same sample are listed, as sequenced in a study of blood T cell repertoires in COVID-19. Sequencing used immunoSEQ multiplex PCR; TCRdb keeps in-frame clones, though not all of them. The table lists about 200,000 clones, approximately 90% of them singletons. The sample was peripheral blood. Receptor source: a man aged 25 to 40 who had recovered from COVID-19.

DNA of the CDR3: TGTGCCAGCAGCGTAGAGAATATCGGGAGAGAGCAGTTCTTC. Translating gives CASSVENIGREQFF. V gene TRBV9 combines with J gene TRBJ2-1, with D perhaps TRBD2 (6 bases). Trimming took 0 bases from V and 10 from J, leaving 14 bases between them. Looked up from germline, CDR1 is SGDLS and CDR2 is YYNGEE. The CDR3 sequence is 14 residues long. The full variable domain, rest sourced from reference TRBV9 and TRBJ2-1, is DSGVTQTPKHLITATGQRVTLRCSPRSGDLSVYWYQQSLDQGLQFLIQYYNGEERAKGNILERFSAQQFPDLHSELNLSSLELGDSALYFCASSVENIGREQFFGPGTRLTVL.

V and J are TRBV12-3 or TRBV12-4 and TRBJ2-5; 7 bases line up with TRBD1. CDR3 size: 13 residues. The J segment lost 4 bases and the V segment lost 6 bases, leaving 5 bases of the junction unmatched. CDR3 bases: TGTGCCAGCAGAGGGGACAGTCGAGAGACCCAGTACTTC. Translated, it gives CASRGDSRETQYF.

The chain is built from TRBV7-2 and TRBJ2-2; TRBD1 matches at 8 bases. From germline, CDR1 is SGHTA and CDR2 FQGNSA. V was clipped by 5 bases and J by 4 bases; unmatched bases: 9. There are 16 residues in the CDR3. CDR3 protein: CASSRWTGLSTGELFF. CDR3 DNA: TGTGCCAGCAGCCGTTGGACAGGGCTCTCCACCGGGGAGCTGTTTTTT.

This clone was counted a few times. V gene TRBV12-5 combines with J gene TRBJ2-6; maybe TRBD1 (6 bases). Germline V gives CDR1 LGHNT, CDR2 FRNRAP. Trimming shortened V by 8 bases and J by 0 bases, and 23 bases separated the two germline ends. This CDR3 spans 19 amino acids. The CDR3 nucleotides read TGTGCTAGTCTGCCGTATGGAAAGGGACACCTCTCTGGGGCCAACGTCCTGACTTTC. Protein product: CASLPYGKGHLSGANVLTF.

The chain couples TRBV6-1 to TRBJ2-5; D might be TRBD1 (6 bases). The CDR3 runs to 14 residues. Trimming removed 3 bases from V and 4 bases from J, with 12 bases in between. Germline assignment: CDR1 MNHNS and CDR2 SASEGT. CDR3: CASSEGAGAETQYF. CDR3 coding DNA: TGTGCCAGCAGTGAGGGAGCAGGGGCAGAGACCCAGTACTTC.

This clone was picked up a small number of times. The rearrangement joins TRBV27 to TRBJ1-5; tentatively, D is TRBD1 (5 bases). The germline V gene has CDR1 MNHEY and CDR2 SMNVEV (reference sequence). V lost 4 bases and J lost 3, with 10 bases in between. The CDR3 loop spans 14 amino acids. Written as DNA, the CDR3 is TGTGCCAGCAGTTGGGGGGACCTCAATCAGCCCCAGCATTTT. Its translation is CASSWGDLNQPQHF.

This chain connects TRBV10-3 to TRBJ2-5; 8 bases fit TRBD1. Trimming cost V 0 bases and J 5 bases; bases outside gene matches: 11. The CDR3 covers 17 residues. Germline V lookup: CDR1 ENHRY, CDR2 SYGVKD. The CDR3 spells CAISESPGQALGETQYF. The DNA of the CDR3 is TGTGCCATCAGTGAGTCCCCGGGACAGGCCCTAGGGGAGACCCAGTACTTC.

The table lists this clone with a count of one. This chain connects TRBV14 to TRBJ1-2, with D hard to call. Trimming shortened V by 2 bases and J by 4 bases, and 5 bases separated the two germline ends. Germline CDR1 is SGHDN and CDR2 is FVKESK. This CDR3 has 12 residues. In DNA form, the CDR3 reads TGTGCCAGCAGCCAATCAGGCTATGGCTACACCTTC. It yields the protein CASSQSGYGYTF.

The chain employs TRBV27 and TRBJ1-5, with D possibly TRBD1 on 5 matching bases. Looked up from germline, CDR1 is MNHEY and CDR2 is SMNVEV (reference sequence). The CDR3 is 12 amino acids. V was pared by 6 bases and J by 6 bases, with 9 bases between. CDR3 amino acids: CASREGLQPQHF. The CDR3 DNA sequence: TGTGCCAGCAGGGAGGGGCTTCAGCCCCAGCATTTT.

The chain joins TRBV6-5 to TRBJ1-1; D remains unclear. Germline CDR1 is MNHEY and CDR2 is SVGAGI. This CDR3 comprises 14 residues. Between the trimmed V and J ends, which lost 0 bases and 1 base, there was a span of 6 bases. CDR3 sequence: CASSYSGRNTEAFF. CDR3 nucleotide sequence: TGTGCCAGCAGTTACTCGGGGAGGAACACTGAAGCTTTCTTT.

V and J are TRBV4-1 and TRBJ1-2; no clear D gene. CDR3 size: 15 residues. V lost 1 base and J 2 bases, leaving 11 bases between the germline ends. Germline V CDR1 and CDR2: MGHRA, YSYEKL. CDR3 nucleotide sequence: TGCGCCAGCAGCCAAGTTGGGCACACAAACTATGGCTACACCTTC. Its protein is CASSQVGHTNYGYTF.

This sequence joins TRBV28 and TRBJ2-7, with 9 bases that match TRBD1. The germline V gene encodes CDR1 MDHEN and CDR2 SYDVKM. The CDR3 covers 14 residues. The ends lost 6 bases at V and 1 base at J; junction bases unmatched: 4. The CDR3 reads CASRRDRVSYEQYF. The DNA for the CDR3 is TGTGCCAGCAGGCGGGACAGGGTGTCCTACGAGCAGTACTTC.

This chain connects TRBV7-2 to TRBJ1-6; D possibly corresponds to TRBD1 (5 bases). Per germline, CDR1 SGHTA and CDR2 FQGNSA. Deletions cut 5 bases from V and 0 bases from J, with 8 bases between. The CDR3 consists of 15 residues. In nucleotides, the CDR3 is TGTGCCAGCAGCCTAGACAGCTCCTATAATTCACCCCTCCACTTT. It is translated as CASSLDSSYNSPLHF.

This chain connects TRBV30 to TRBJ1-4, with no clear D. The CDR3 is made up of 12 amino acids. Germline CDR1 and CDR2: GTSNPN and SVGIG (reference sequence). V was trimmed by 1 base and J by 14 bases, leaving 14 bases between them. The CDR3 nucleotides are TGTGCCTGGAGTGCCGCCGAGACACGGCTGTTTTTT. Its protein product is CAWSAAETRLFF.

Many counts were recorded for this clone. This sequence joins TRBV2 and TRBJ1-6; no reliable D call. CDR3 length: 16 amino acids. V lost 6 bases and J lost 2, with 14 bases in between. Germline V gene lookup returns CDR1 SNHLY and CDR2 FYNNEI. CDR3 DNA sequence: TGTGCCAGCAGGAAGGACTCCTCACCCTATAATTCACCCCTCCACTTT. It is translated as CASRKDSSPYNSPLHF.

This chain joins TRBV5-1 and TRBJ1-2; D may be TRBD1 (5 bases). Per the germline V gene, CDR1 is SGHRS and CDR2 is YFSETQ. This CDR3 spans 12 amino acids. Trimming took 5 bases from V and 5 from J, leaving 10 bases between them. The chain's CDR3 is CASSSGTYGYTF. Written as DNA, the CDR3 is TGCGCCAGCAGTTCCGGGACTTATGGCTACACCTTC.

The chain links TRBV27 to TRBJ1-1; TRBD1 is a possible D gene (5 bases). Germline V gene lookup returns CDR1 MNHEY and CDR2 SMNVEV (reference sequence). V was shortened by 11 bases and J by 10 bases, with 11 bases between the two germline ends. The CDR3 covers 9 residues. The CDR3 DNA reads TGTGCCCGCAATAGGGGAGCTTTCTTT. This encodes CARNRGAFF.

V gene TRBV3-1 (or the pseudogene TRBV3-2) combines with J gene TRBJ1-2, with TRBD1 as a possible D gene (5 bases). Trimming stripped 2 bases from V and 7 bases from J, with 11 bases between. This CDR3 has 13 residues. The germline gives CDR1 LGHDT, CDR2 YNNKEL (reference sequence). CDR3 region: CASSQSAGVGYTF. CDR3 coding DNA: TGTGCCAGCAGCCAAAGTGCGGGGGTTGGCTACACCTTC.

V usage is TRBV5-8 and J usage is TRBJ1-6; 11 bases match TRBD1. This CDR3 contains 16 residues. The germline V gene has CDR1 SGHTS and CDR2 YDEGEE. V was pared by 4 bases and J by 3 bases, with 3 bases of the junction left unmatched. This CDR3 is CASSGQGASYNSPLHF. The DNA for the CDR3 is TGTGCCAGCAGCGGACAGGGGGCCAGCTATAATTCACCCCTCCACTTT.

Written as DNA, the CDR3 is TGTGCCAGCAGACACGGGACCCCGGGGGGCAATGAGCAGTTCTTC. Translating it yields CASRHGTPGGNEQFF. This chain joins TRBV2 and TRBJ2-1, with 7 nucleotides matching TRBD2. The CDR3 consists of 15 residues. V lost 6 bases and J lost 6; bases outside the gene matches: 11. CDR1 and CDR2 from the germline V gene are SNHLY and FYNNEI. The variable domain in full, with the rest retrieved from reference TRBV2 and TRBJ2-1, is EPEVTQTPSHQVTQMGQEVILRCVPISNHLYFYWYRQILGQKVEFLVSFYNNEISEKSEIFDDQFSVERPDGSNFTLKIRSTKLEDSAMYFCASRHGTPGGNEQFFGPGTRLTVL.

V is TRBV24-1 and J is TRBJ1-1; maybe TRBD1 (6 bases). Between the trimmed V and J ends, which lost 2 bases and 7 bases, there was a span of 7 bases. CDR1 KGHDR and CDR2 SFDVKD come from the germline V gene. This CDR3 comprises 12 residues. The CDR3: CATSDSRGEAFF. CDR3 in DNA: TGTGCCACCAGTGATTCCAGGGGTGAAGCTTTCTTT.

This sequence joins TRBV7-2 and TRBJ1-2; D might be TRBD1 (6 bases). The CDR3 is 16 amino acids. V lost 2 bases to trimming and J lost 8 bases, with 21 bases between them. Germline-derived CDR1 and CDR2 are SGHTA and FQGNSA. Here the CDR3 DNA reads TGTGCCAGCAGCTTATATATTGGGGGCGCGGGAGGAGGCTACACCTTC. Translating gives CASSLYIGGAGGGYTF.

The V gene is TRBV2, the J gene TRBJ2-6; 11 bases fit TRBD1. Germline V gene data show CDR1 as SNHLY and CDR2 as FYNNEI. Trimming at V came to 11 bases and at J to 4 bases, leaving 7 bases not matched to a gene. This CDR3 has 15 residues. CDR3 region: CAWDRGYSGANVLTF. DNA for the CDR3: TGTGCCTGGGACAGGGGGTATAGCGGGGCCAACGTCCTGACTTTC.

V and J are TRBV4-1 and TRBJ2-7; 9 bases map to TRBD2. The germline gives CDR1 MGHRA, CDR2 YSYEKL. V lost 0 bases to trimming and J lost 0 bases; unmatched junction nucleotides: 3. CDR3 length: 16 amino acids. CDR3 loop: CASSQDASGVSYEQYF. The DNA for the CDR3 is TGCGCCAGCAGCCAAGACGCTAGCGGGGTCTCCTACGAGCAGTACTTC.

The CDR3 reads CASSIGGDKAFF. The CDR3 coding sequence is TGTGCCAGTAGTATAGGTGGGGACAAAGCTTTCTTT. The chain recombines TRBV19 with TRBJ1-1, with D maybe TRBD1 (6 bases). Germline CDR1 LNHDA, CDR2 SQIVND (reference sequence). The CDR3 loop spans 12 amino acids. Trimming left V 1 base short and J 9 bases short, with 9 bases between.

In DNA, the CDR3 is TGCGCCAGCAGCCCAGAGGTTGACAGGGGATCAGATACGCAGTATTTT. This gives the protein CASSPEVDRGSDTQYF. This chain uses TRBV5-1 with TRBJ2-3; 8 bases match TRBD1. Germline CDR1 reads SGHRS; CDR2 reads YFSETQ. J was trimmed by 4 bases and V by 4 bases; bases with no gene match: 11. This CDR3 has 16 amino acids.

V is TRBV19 and J is TRBJ2-2; TRBD2 agrees at 7 bases. Germline CDR1 and CDR2: LNHDA and SQIVND (reference sequence). CDR3 length: 14 amino acids. V shed 4 bases and J 4 bases; nucleotides not matched to a gene: 3. Here the CDR3 DNA reads TGTGCCAGTAGTAGCGGGGGAAGCACCGGGGAGCTGTTTTTT. This gives the protein CASSSGGSTGELFF.

The chain carries TRBV30 and TRBJ2-3; TRBD2 matches 8 bases. There are 14 residues in the CDR3. Germline values: CDR1 GTSNPN, CDR2 SVGIG (reference sequence). V gave up 2 bases and J gave up 4 bases; unmatched junction bases: 5. The CDR3 reads CAWSSGGPADTQYF. In DNA form, the CDR3 reads TGTGCCTGGAGTTCGGGGGGGCCTGCAGATACGCAGTATTTT.

The chain couples TRBV14 to TRBJ2-7, with D unresolved. Per germline, CDR1 SGHDN and CDR2 FVKESK. This CDR3 region has 13 residues. The V and J ends lost 4 bases and 6 bases respectively, with 13 bases between them. DNA of the CDR3: TGTGCCAGCAGCCCGACAAGGCTCCTCGAGCAGTACTTC. It specifies CASSPTRLLEQYF.

This chain connects TRBV6-2 or TRBV6-3 to TRBJ1-6, with 11 bases aligning to TRBD1. The CDR3 extends over 20 amino acids. With 4 bases clipped from V and 1 base from J, the junction kept 12 bases outside the gene matches. Germline V CDR1 and CDR2: MNHEY, SVGEGT. This CDR3 is CASSFDPGQGVSSYNSPLHF. CDR3 sequence (DNA): TGTGCCAGCAGTTTTGACCCGGGACAGGGGGTTAGTTCCTATAATTCACCCCTCCACTTT.

This clone came up a few times. J is TRBJ1-2 and V is TRBV7-9; 10 bases align to TRBD1. V gave up 4 bases and J gave up 2 bases; unmatched junction bases: 4. The germline V gene encodes CDR1 SEHNR and CDR2 FQNEAQ (reference sequence). The CDR3 has 15 amino acids. The CDR3 nucleotides are TGTGCCAGCAGCTCCCCGGGACAGGGGAACTATGGCTACACCTTC. It translates to CASSSPGQGNYGYTF.

This chain uses TRBV6-1 with TRBJ1-1, with 10 bases fitting TRBD1. V lost 4 bases to trimming and J lost 5 bases; unmatched junction nucleotides: 10. The CDR3 loop spans 16 amino acids. Looked up from germline, CDR1 is MNHNS and CDR2 is SASEGT. The CDR3 here is CASSAWTGGFETEAFF. As DNA, the CDR3 is TGTGCCAGCAGTGCATGGACAGGGGGGTTTGAGACTGAAGCTTTCTTT.